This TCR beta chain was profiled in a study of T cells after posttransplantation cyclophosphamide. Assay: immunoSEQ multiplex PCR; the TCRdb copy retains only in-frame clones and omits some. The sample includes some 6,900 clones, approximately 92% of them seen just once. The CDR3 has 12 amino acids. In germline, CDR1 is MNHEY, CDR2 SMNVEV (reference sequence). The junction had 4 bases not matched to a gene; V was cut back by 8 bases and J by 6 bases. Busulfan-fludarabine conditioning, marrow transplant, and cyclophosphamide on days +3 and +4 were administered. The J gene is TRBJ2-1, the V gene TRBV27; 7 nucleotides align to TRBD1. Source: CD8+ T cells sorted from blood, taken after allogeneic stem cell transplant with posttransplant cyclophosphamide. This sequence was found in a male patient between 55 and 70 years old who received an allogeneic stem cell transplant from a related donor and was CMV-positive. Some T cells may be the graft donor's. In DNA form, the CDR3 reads TGTGCCAGCGCAAGGGGGCCCAATGAGCAGTTCTTC. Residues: CASARGPNEQFF.